A single sample gave rise to the 8 T cell receptor beta chains below, sequenced in a study of identical twins. TCRdb recomputed calls from the 5' RACE reads with MiXCR, one row per CDR3 protein. The data show some 1,700,000 distinct CDR3 sequences, with around a third seen just once and 0.25% to 0.3% held by the top ten. Source material: cord blood. The receptors originated from a newborn girl in good health.

The chain employs TRBV2 and TRBJ2-5; D uncertain. The V end was cut by 6 bases, the J end by 11 bases, with 25 bases between. CDR1 SNHLY and CDR2 FYNNEI come from the germline V gene. The CDR3 runs 15 residues. CDR3 DNA: TGTGCCAGCAGACTTGGGCAAATCGTCGACAATGAGCAGTACTTC. As protein: CASRLGQIVDNEQYF.

This clonotype was observed a handful of times. The chain combines TRBV6-1 with TRBJ2-1; 14 bases align to TRBD2. V was pared by 7 bases and J by 6 bases, with 8 bases of the junction left unmatched. The CDR3 runs 16 residues. CDR1 is MNHNS and CDR2 is SASEGT in the germline V gene. In DNA, the CDR3 is TGTGCCAGCATCAGACTAGCGGGAGGGCCAAGCAATGAGCAGTTCTTC. Translating gives CASIRLAGGPSNEQFF.

A few counts support this clonotype. The chain carries TRBV12-3 or TRBV12-4 and TRBJ2-4, with D perhaps matching TRBD1 (6 bases). The CDR3 has 16 residues. The V and J ends lost 7 bases and 2 bases respectively, with 18 bases between them. The CDR3: CASTARPQGTKNIQYF. CDR3 nucleotides: TGTGCCAGCACAGCCAGGCCCCAGGGGACCAAAAACATTCAGTACTTC.

The genes are TRBV5-1 and TRBJ2-1; no definite D call. Trimming took off 1 base at V and 4 bases at J, with 12 bases between the two ends. Per germline, CDR1 SGHRS and CDR2 YFSETQ. The CDR3 length is 15 residues. This CDR3 is CASSLTETPYNEQFF. The CDR3 DNA follows: TGCGCCAGCAGCTTGACTGAGACCCCATACAATGAGCAGTTCTTC.

This clonotype was detected only a few times. The genes are TRBV20-1 and TRBJ1-1, with D possibly matching TRBD1 (5 bases). The V gene's germline CDR1 is DFQATT and CDR2 SNEGSKA (reference sequence). The CDR3 has 14 amino acids. V gave up 0 bases and J gave up 3 bases, with 11 bases separating them. CDR3 sequence (DNA): TGCAGTGCTAGAGAATCAGGGTCGGACACTGAAGCTTTCTTT. It translates to CSARESGSDTEAFF.

The chain couples TRBV11-2 to TRBJ1-6; 7 bases are shared with TRBD1. Trimming at V came to 5 bases and at J to 10 bases, leaving 8 bases not matched to a gene. The germline V gene has CDR1 SGHAT and CDR2 FQNNGV. The CDR3 consists of 14 residues. The CDR3 protein is CASSRSGGGSPLHF. The CDR3 DNA follows: TGTGCCAGCAGCCGCTCAGGGGGGGGGTCACCCCTCCACTTT. Drawing the rest from reference TRBV11-2 and TRBJ1-6, the complete variable domain is EAGVAQSPRYKIIEKRQSVAFWCNPISGHATLYWYQQILGQGPKLLIQFQNNGVVDDSQLPKDRFSAERLKGVDSTLKIQPAKLEDSAVYLCASSRSGGGSPLHFGNGTRLTVT.

This clonotype was recorded a few times. The V call is TRBV20-1, the J call TRBJ2-5, with D unresolved. The CDR3 has 14 residues. CDR1 is DFQATT, CDR2 SNEGSKA, per germline (reference sequence). V was clipped by 0 bases and J by 2 bases, with 10 bases between them. The CDR3 DNA follows: TGCAGTGCTAGAGAGTTCGCGCTACAAGAGACCCAGTACTTC. It encodes CSAREFALQETQYF.

Remarks on this clonotype: A read error may account for a junction end that differs from germline. V is TRBV18 and J is TRBJ2-3, with D tentatively TRBD1 (5 bases). The CDR3 has 13 residues. Germline CDR1 is KGHSH and CDR2 is LQKENI. The CDR3 sequence: CAGSRTFSDTQYF. The CDR3 DNA is TGTGCCGGCTCACGGACATTCTCAGATACGCAGTATTTT.